These 30 T cell receptor beta chains were sequenced from one sample in a study of blood T cell repertoires in COVID-19. Sequencing was performed with immunoSEQ multiplex PCR; in TCRdb, only in-frame clones are kept and a portion is missing. The sample shows roughly 200,000 clones, under 90% of them seen only once. The sample consisted of peripheral blood. The receptors originated from a man in his forties with acute or convalescent COVID-19.

The V call is TRBV18, the J call TRBJ1-2; D unclear. The CDR3 runs to 14 residues. The ends were cut back, 3 bases at V and 2 bases at J, with 10 bases in the middle. In germline, CDR1 is KGHSH, CDR2 LQKENI. The CDR3 region has the DNA TGTGCCAGCTCACCCCGGGGAGAGAACTATGGCTACACCTTC. It codes for CASSPRGENYGYTF.

V usage is TRBV27 and J usage is TRBJ2-1; 13 positions agree with TRBD2. The germline V gene encodes CDR1 MNHEY and CDR2 SMNVEV (reference sequence). The CDR3 has 18 residues. The junction had 13 bases not matched to a gene; V was cut back by 5 bases and J by 6 bases. The CDR3 DNA sequence: TGTGCCAGCAGTCGATTCGGACTAGCGGGGGTTCTCAGCAATGAGCAGTTCTTC. Amino acid sequence: CASSRFGLAGVLSNEQFF.

The V call is TRBV6-1, the J call TRBJ2-3; D unclear. This CDR3 has 18 amino acids. Germline V gene lookup returns CDR1 MNHNS and CDR2 SASEGT. The V end lost 2 bases, the J end lost 0 bases, and 18 bases lay between the germline ends. The CDR3 is CASSEWFAQVSSTDTQYF. As DNA, the CDR3 is TGTGCCAGCAGTGAATGGTTTGCGCAGGTGTCTAGCACAGATACGCAGTATTTT.

The chain combines TRBV7-2 with TRBJ2-4, with D hard to call. The CDR3 has 13 residues. Trimming shortened V by 2 bases and J by 8 bases, and 10 bases separated the two germline ends. Germline CDR1 reads SGHTA; CDR2 reads FQGNSA. The CDR3, as DNA: TGTGCCAGCAGCTTACCGAGCGAGGACATTCAGTACTTC. Its protein is CASSLPSEDIQYF.

This clone was picked up a small number of times. The chain is built from TRBV4-1 and TRBJ1-4; D is undetermined. Trimming left V 2 bases short and J 6 bases short, with 10 bases between. There are 14 residues in the CDR3. CDR1 is MGHRA, CDR2 YSYEKL, per germline. CDR3 sequence: CASSQSGRDEKLFF. The DNA for the CDR3 is TGCGCCAGCAGCCAATCCGGGAGGGATGAAAAACTGTTTTTT.

This chain joins TRBV7-9 and TRBJ2-7; D unresolved. V lost 4 bases and J 2 bases, leaving 12 bases between the germline ends. The germline V gene has CDR1 SEHNR and CDR2 FQNEAQ (reference sequence). The CDR3 sequence is 14 residues long. The CDR3 nucleotides are TGTGCCAGCAGCTACCAACAGAAACCCTACGAGCAGTACTTC. Amino acids: CASSYQQKPYEQYF.

CDR3 sequence (DNA): TGTGCCAGTAGAAGCGGGACAGGGCGAGGCGGGGAGCTGTTTTTT. Residues: CASRSGTGRGGELFF. V usage is TRBV19 and J usage is TRBJ2-2, with 9 bases lining up with TRBD1. The length of the CDR3 is 15 residues. The germline gives CDR1 LNHDA, CDR2 SQIVND (reference sequence). V was pared by 6 bases and J by 7 bases, with 9 bases of the junction left unmatched.

The chain recombines TRBV9 with TRBJ1-6, with no clear D. This CDR3 comprises 16 residues. Trimming left V 0 bases short and J 7 bases short, with 14 bases between. CDR1 is SGDLS and CDR2 is YYNGEE in the germline V gene. DNA for the CDR3: TGTGCCAGCAGCGTAGAAGCAGCCCAGAGGAATTCACCCCTCCACTTT. This sequence encodes CASSVEAAQRNSPLHF. Using reference TRBV9 and TRBJ1-6 for the parts outside the CDR3, the full variable domain is DSGVTQTPKHLITATGQRVTLRCSPRSGDLSVYWYQQSLDQGLQFLIQYYNGEERAKGNILERFSAQQFPDLHSELNLSSLELGDSALYFCASSVEAAQRNSPLHFGNGTRLTVT.

The rearrangement joins TRBV28 to TRBJ2-1, with 8 positions matching TRBD1. Losses at the gene ends were 5 bases for V and 12 bases for J; bases not matched to a gene: 18. The CDR3 is made up of 16 amino acids. Germline assignment: CDR1 MDHEN and CDR2 SYDVKM. The DNA for the CDR3 is TGTGCCAGCAGTACCCCGGGACAGGCTATCACCGCACGGCAGTTCTTC. Translating it yields CASSTPGQAITARQFF.

This clone appeared a single time. The J gene is TRBJ1-2, the V gene TRBV4-2; 8 bases line up with TRBD1. This CDR3 has 14 residues. In germline, CDR1 is LGHNA, CDR2 YNFKEQ. The V and J ends lost 1 base and 4 bases, in that order; junction bases with no gene match: 2. The CDR3 nucleotides are TGTGCCAGCAGCCAAGCTGACAGGGGCTATGGCTACACCTTC. Its translation: CASSQADRGYGYTF.

V usage is TRBV28 and J usage is TRBJ2-3; 7 nucleotides match TRBD2. The CDR3 extends over 15 amino acids. The germline V gene has CDR1 MDHEN and CDR2 SYDVKM. With 5 bases clipped from V and 2 bases from J, the junction kept 7 bases outside the gene matches. The CDR3 reads CASSGLAVSTDTQYF. The CDR3 coding sequence is TGTGCCAGCAGTGGGCTAGCGGTTTCCACAGATACGCAGTATTTT.

This sequence joins TRBV28 and TRBJ1-6; no clear D. The CDR3 contains 16 residues. Germline V gene sequence: CDR1 MDHEN, CDR2 SYDVKM. The V end was cut by 5 bases, the J end by 5 bases, with 16 bases between. CDR3: CASSEPSGRNNSPLHF. In DNA, the CDR3 is TGTGCCAGCAGTGAACCGTCCGGGAGGAATAATTCACCCCTCCACTTT.

This clone was counted a single time. The chain employs TRBV5-1 and TRBJ1-2, with 9 bases fitting TRBD1. CDR3 length equals 14 residues. The junction had 6 bases not matched to a gene; V was cut back by 4 bases and J by 5 bases. Germline CDR1 reads SGHRS; CDR2 reads YFSETQ. The CDR3 DNA follows: TGCGCCAGCAGCCCGACAGGGGGTGGTTATGGCTACACCTTC. Translation: CASSPTGGGYGYTF.

J is TRBJ1-5 and V is TRBV19; TRBD1 aligns across 7 bases. The CDR3 is made up of 16 amino acids. Germline CDR1 reads LNHDA; CDR2 reads SQIVND (reference sequence). With V trimmed by 6 bases and J by 0 bases, 8 bases remained unmatched. The CDR3 reads CASSTGQDHSNQPQHF. The CDR3 DNA reads as TGTGCCAGTAGCACAGGACAGGACCATAGCAATCAGCCCCAGCATTTT. The whole variable domain, filled in from reference TRBV19 and TRBJ1-5, reads DGGITQSPKYLFRKEGQNVTLSCEQNLNHDAMYWYRQDPGQGLRLIYYSQIVNDFQKGDIAEGYSVSREKKESFPLTVTSAQKNPTAFYLCASSTGQDHSNQPQHFGDGTRLSIL.

The J gene is TRBJ1-1, the V gene TRBV27, with no clear D. The germline V and J ends were trimmed by 4 bases and 4 bases, with 10 bases remaining between them. CDR3 size: 13 residues. CDR1 is MNHEY and CDR2 is SMNVEV in the germline V gene (reference sequence). The DNA of the CDR3 is TGTGCCAGCAGTTACCGACTGGGCACTGAAGCTTTCTTT. It is translated as CASSYRLGTEAFF.

This rearrangement joins TRBV6-6 to TRBJ2-3; TRBD1 is a possible D gene (5 bases). The V gene's germline CDR1 is MNHNY and CDR2 SVGAGI (reference sequence). V was cut by 6 bases and J by 0 bases, with 13 bases left in between. The CDR3 has 15 amino acids. CDR3 nucleotide sequence: TGTGCCAGCAGACCCACAGGCTCTAGCACAGATACGCAGTATTTT. This codes for CASRPTGSSTDTQYF.

This clone occurred once. This sequence joins TRBV12-3 or TRBV12-4 and TRBJ2-1; TRBD1 might be the D (5 bases). This CDR3 has 12 amino acids. V was cut by 7 bases and J by 7 bases, with 11 bases left in between. The CDR3 sequence: CASKTRANEQFF. The CDR3 DNA reads as TGTGCCAGCAAGACCAGGGCTAATGAGCAGTTCTTC.

This clone has just a few counts. This chain joins TRBV2 and TRBJ1-5; 8 bases are a match to TRBD1. J was trimmed by 7 bases and V by 6 bases; bases with no gene match: 5. The CDR3 has 13 amino acids. Germline CDR1 is SNHLY and CDR2 is FYNNEI. CDR3 amino acids: CASRLTGEQPQHF. In DNA form, the CDR3 reads TGTGCCAGCAGACTGACAGGGGAGCAGCCCCAGCATTTT.

The V and J genes are TRBV30 and TRBJ2-5; TRBD1 is a possible D gene (5 bases). The germline V gene has CDR1 GTSNPN and CDR2 SVGIG (reference sequence). The CDR3 sequence is 14 residues long. V was trimmed by 4 bases and J by 5 bases, leaving 17 bases between them. CDR3: CAWNLVGGAETQYF. The CDR3 DNA reads TGTGCCTGGAATCTGGTCGGTGGGGCCGAGACCCAGTACTTC.

V and J are TRBV5-1 and TRBJ2-7, with a weak D call TRBD2 (6 bases). Per germline, CDR1 SGHRS and CDR2 YFSETQ. The CDR3 contains 14 residues. Trimming cost V 3 bases and J 0 bases, with 10 bases left between them. DNA for the CDR3: TGCGCCAGCAGCTCGCGACTAGACTCCTACGAGCAGTACTTC. Amino acids: CASSSRLDSYEQYF.

V is TRBV5-6 and J is TRBJ2-3; TRBD1 matches 7 bases. Germline V lookup: CDR1 SGHDT, CDR2 YYEEEE. V lost 1 base to trimming and J lost 9 bases; unmatched junction nucleotides: 8. The CDR3 is 14 amino acids. CDR3: CASSLRTGAWTQYF. As DNA, the CDR3 is TGTGCCAGCAGCTTGAGGACAGGCGCATGGACGCAGTATTTT.

The chain uses TRBV20-1 and TRBJ1-5; D is perhaps TRBD1 (6 bases). This CDR3 region has 12 residues. In germline, CDR1 is DFQATT, CDR2 SNEGSKA (reference sequence). Between the trimmed V and J ends, which lost 3 bases and 7 bases, there was a span of 10 bases. The CDR3 spells CSASAGVQPQHF. CDR3 bases: TGCAGTGCTAGTGCAGGGGTCCAGCCCCAGCATTTT.

The V gene is TRBV7-8, the J gene TRBJ2-4; unclear D gene. Trimming removed 6 bases from V and 8 bases from J, with 20 bases in between. In germline, CDR1 is SGHVS, CDR2 FQNEAQ. This CDR3 comprises 15 residues. The CDR3 loop reads CASSLRLGRTDIQYF. CDR3 DNA: TGTGCCAGCAGTCTTCGACTTGGCCGAACTGACATTCAGTACTTC. The full variable domain, with the rest looked up from reference TRBV7-8 and TRBJ2-4, is GAGVSQSPRYKVAKRGQDVALRCDPISGHVSLFWYQQALGQGPEFLTYFQNEAQLDKSGLPSDRFFAERPEGSVSTLKIQRTQQEDSAVYLCASSLRLGRTDIQYFGAGTRLSVL.

V gene TRBV5-6 combines with J gene TRBJ1-1; 8 nucleotides match TRBD1. The CDR3 spans 16 residues. Looked up from germline, CDR1 is SGHDT and CDR2 is YYEEEE. V lost 2 bases to trimming and J lost 5 bases; unmatched junction nucleotides: 11. CDR3 residues: CASSFTPGGQGTEAFF. The CDR3 DNA reads TGTGCCAGCAGCTTTACGCCAGGGGGCCAAGGGACTGAAGCTTTCTTT.

The J gene is TRBJ2-1, the V gene TRBV7-9; no firm D call. The ends were cut back, 2 bases at V and 9 bases at J, with 5 bases in the middle. Per the germline V gene, CDR1 is SEHNR and CDR2 is FQNEAQ (reference sequence). This CDR3 contains 11 residues. DNA for the CDR3: TGTGCCAGCAGCTTACTGAGTGAGCAGTTCTTC. Translation gives CASSLLSEQFF.

The chain recombines TRBV5-1 with TRBJ2-7; TRBD1 aligns across 7 bases. The CDR3 covers 16 residues. J gave up 5 bases and V 0 bases, and 11 bases lay outside the gene matches. The germline gives CDR1 SGHRS, CDR2 YFSETQ. The CDR3 region has the DNA TGCGCCAGCAGCTTGGAGAGGGGGCGCGGTAACCACGAGCAGTACTTC. It is translated as CASSLERGRGNHEQYF.

The sample holds one count of this clone. The chain uses TRBV18 and TRBJ2-5, with D perhaps TRBD2 (6 bases). Per germline, CDR1 KGHSH and CDR2 LQKENI. The CDR3 runs to 13 residues. Trimming pared 6 bases from V and 5 bases from J, leaving 13 bases between. CDR3 sequence reads: CASSTTRGETQYF. The CDR3 DNA reads as TGTGCCAGCTCGACCACTCGGGGGGAGACCCAGTACTTC.

The chain employs TRBV6-1 and TRBJ2-2, with D maybe TRBD1 (6 bases). Germline CDR1 reads MNHNS; CDR2 reads SASEGT. There are 14 residues in the CDR3. Trimming removed 2 bases from V and 8 bases from J, with 12 bases in between. In DNA form, the CDR3 reads TGTGCCAGCAGTGAATTAAGGGGGTCGGGGGAGCTGTTTTTT. It is translated as CASSELRGSGELFF.

The J gene is TRBJ2-2, the V gene TRBV4-3; the match to TRBD1 covers 7 bases. The CDR3 runs 16 residues. The germline gives CDR1 LGHNA, CDR2 YSLEER. V gave up 1 base and J gave up 5 bases; unmatched junction bases: 7. The CDR3 coding sequence is TGCGCCAGCAGCCAAGGGACAGGCACCTTAACCGGGGAGCTGTTTTTT. Translated: CASSQGTGTLTGELFF.

This rearrangement joins TRBV15 to TRBJ2-7; a weak D match, TRBD1 (5 bases). CDR3 size: 15 residues. V was clipped by 3 bases and J by 6 bases, with 18 bases between them. CDR1 is LNHNV and CDR2 is YYDKDF in the germline V gene (reference sequence). DNA of the CDR3: TGTGCCACCAGCAGTTCCAAGGGCAGGGCCTCCGAGCAGTACTTC. Encoded protein: CATSSSKGRASEQYF.